The 28 T cell receptor beta chains below all came from one sample that was sequenced in a study of T cell repertoires in cytomegalovirus infection. Their cognate antigens are unknown. Each CDR3 protein gets one entry after TCRdb re-called the reads with MiXCR. The repertoire holds 600,000 to 700,000 distinct CDR3 sequences, with around a third as singletons. This sample comprised cultured PBMCs, obtained from culture after CMV antigen stimulation. The source is a human donor in good health (CMV status not recorded). Some clones in this sample may be carry-over from other donors' samples.

V gene TRBV11-1 combines with J gene TRBJ2-7, with D tentatively TRBD1 or TRBD2 (6 bases each). The CDR3 runs 14 residues. The V gene's germline CDR1 is SGHAT and CDR2 FQDESV (reference sequence). V gave up 5 bases and J gave up 3 bases, with 14 bases separating them. The CDR3 coding sequence is TGTGCCAGCAGCCTTCTTAGGGGGGACTACGAGCAGTACTTC. Translating gives CASSLLRGDYEQYF.

This clonotype was observed a handful of times. V usage is TRBV4-1 and J usage is TRBJ2-1; no clear D gene. This CDR3 is built from 16 residues. Trimming stripped 1 base from V and 8 bases from J, with 18 bases between. Germline values: CDR1 MGHRA, CDR2 YSYEKL. CDR3 nucleotide sequence: TGCGCCAGCAGCCAAGTTCCGGGCCCCCCAAGTGATGAGCAGTTCTTC. It encodes CASSQVPGPPSDEQFF.

V is TRBV6-6 and J is TRBJ1-2, with D unresolved. The germline gives CDR1 MNHNY, CDR2 SVGAGI (reference sequence). CDR3 length: 11 amino acids. The germline V and J ends were trimmed by 6 bases and 6 bases, with 8 bases remaining between them. The CDR3, as DNA: TGTGCCAGCAGACTCGGGGATGGCTACACCTTC. This translates into CASRLGDGYTF.

The chain employs TRBV28 and TRBJ2-6; 7 bases align to TRBD1. With 5 bases clipped from V and 4 bases from J, the junction kept 11 bases outside the gene matches. Germline loops: CDR1 MDHEN, CDR2 SYDVKM. The CDR3 has 17 residues. The chain's CDR3 is CASSNRGPPTGANVLTF. The CDR3, as DNA: TGTGCCAGCAGTAACAGGGGCCCCCCTACAGGGGCCAACGTCCTGACTTTC.

The V call is TRBV6-6, the J call TRBJ2-3; 8 bases map to TRBD2. Germline loops: CDR1 MNHNY, CDR2 SVGAGI (reference sequence). This CDR3 has 17 residues. The V segment lost 2 bases and the J segment 2 bases; nucleotides outside the gene matches: 9. CDR3 DNA: TGTGCCAGCAGTTACGCGGAGCGGGGGCCATACACAGATACGCAGTATTTT. The encoded protein is CASSYAERGPYTDTQYF.

This clonotype was recorded at least ten times. V and J are TRBV7-2 and TRBJ2-3; the D is unclear. Trimming took 3 bases from V and 0 from J, leaving 13 bases between them. The CDR3 consists of 16 residues. From germline, CDR1 is SGHTA and CDR2 FQGNSA. The chain's CDR3 is CASSFFKGHSTDTQYF. The CDR3 DNA follows: TGTGCCAGCAGCTTTTTCAAGGGCCATAGCACAGATACGCAGTATTTT.

This clonotype was seen more than once but under ten times. V is TRBV12-3 or TRBV12-4 and J is TRBJ1-3; D is ambiguous. CDR3 length: 10 amino acids. The ends were cut back, 7 bases at V and 8 bases at J, with 6 bases in the middle. CDR3 region: CASMVYTIYF. For the CDR3, the DNA is TGTGCCAGCATGGTATACACCATATATTTT.

The rearrangement joins TRBV2 to TRBJ2-1; perhaps TRBD1 as D (6 bases). V was trimmed by 8 bases and J by 5 bases, leaving 13 bases between them. CDR3 size: 13 residues. Per the germline V gene, CDR1 is SNHLY and CDR2 is FYNNEI. CDR3 sequence reads: CASGQYLNNEQFF. As DNA, the CDR3 is TGTGCCAGCGGACAGTACCTTAACAATGAGCAGTTCTTC.

The V gene is TRBV7-8, the J gene TRBJ2-7; perhaps TRBD1 as D (5 bases). V was shortened by 1 base and J by 0 bases, with 10 bases between the two germline ends. CDR1 SGHVS and CDR2 FQNEAQ come from the germline V gene. The CDR3 sequence is 15 residues long. CDR3 residues: CASSLGGSTSYEQYF. Here the CDR3 DNA reads TGTGCCAGCAGCTTAGGGGGCAGTACCTCCTACGAGCAGTACTTC.

The V call is TRBV7-9, the J call TRBJ1-1; 7 positions match TRBD1. CDR1 SEHNR and CDR2 FQNEAQ come from the germline V gene (reference sequence). Trimming at V came to 3 bases and at J to 3 bases, leaving 4 bases not matched to a gene. The CDR3 sequence is 14 residues long. DNA for the CDR3: TGTGCCAGCAGCTTTAGGGACAGATACACTGAAGCTTTCTTT. Amino acid sequence: CASSFRDRYTEAFF.

This clonotype was recorded many times. CDR3 sequence reads: CASSPDRGNYGYTF. The CDR3, as DNA: TGTGCCAGCAGCCCGGACAGGGGAAACTATGGCTACACCTTC. The V gene is TRBV7-2, the J gene TRBJ1-2; 9 bases agree with TRBD1. Unmatched junction bases numbered 3, after V lost 5 bases and J lost 2 bases. This CDR3 is built from 14 residues. Germline V gene data show CDR1 as SGHTA and CDR2 as FQGNSA.

J is TRBJ1-1 and V is TRBV4-1, with 8 nucleotides matching TRBD1. The ends lost 4 bases at V and 1 base at J; junction bases unmatched: 11. The length of the CDR3 is 17 residues. CDR1 and CDR2 from the germline V gene are MGHRA and YSYEKL. In nucleotides, the CDR3 is TGCGCCAGCAGCCTAAGAGGGGTCGACAGGGGGAACACTGAAGCTTTCTTT. Translated, it gives CASSLRGVDRGNTEAFF.

This clonotype was detected many times. The chain couples TRBV7-2 to TRBJ2-7; 8 positions match TRBD1. V was pared by 4 bases and J by 4 bases, with 9 bases of the junction left unmatched. Germline V gene sequence: CDR1 SGHTA, CDR2 FQGNSA. The CDR3 contains 15 residues. The DNA of the CDR3 is TGTGCCAGCAGCTACGCCGGGACAGGCGATTACGAGCAGTACTTC. It is translated as CASSYAGTGDYEQYF.

The chain joins TRBV10-3 to TRBJ2-5; 13 bases agree with TRBD2. The CDR3 sequence is 17 residues long. V lost 6 bases, J lost 2 bases, and 9 bases stayed unmatched. Germline CDR1 ENHRY, CDR2 SYGVKD. CDR3 loop: CAISKGLAGSRQETQYF. The CDR3, as DNA: TGTGCCATCAGCAAGGGACTAGCGGGGTCCAGGCAAGAGACCCAGTACTTC.

This clonotype was picked up many times. This chain links TRBV7-2 with TRBJ2-1; TRBD2 matches 12 bases. The V and J ends lost 6 bases and 5 bases, in that order; junction bases with no gene match: 5. CDR1 and CDR2 from the germline V gene are SGHTA and FQGNSA. The CDR3 sequence is 15 residues long. The CDR3 coding sequence is TGTGCCAGCAGACCCAGACTAGCGGGAGACAATGAGCAGTTCTTC. Protein sequence: CASRPRLAGDNEQFF. Combining the CDR3 with reference TRBV7-2 and TRBJ2-1 gives the whole variable domain GAGVSQSPSNKVTEKGKDVELRCDPISGHTALYWYRQSLGQGLEFLIYFQGNSAPDKSGLPSDRFSAERTGGSVSTLTIQRTQQEDSAVYLCASRPRLAGDNEQFFGPGTRLTVL.

This clonotype was recorded at least ten times. The J gene is TRBJ2-1, the V gene TRBV7-2, with 8 bases that match TRBD1. From germline, CDR1 is SGHTA and CDR2 FQGNSA. The V segment lost 5 bases and the J segment 1 base; nucleotides outside the gene matches: 13. The CDR3 sequence is 18 residues long. For the CDR3, the DNA is TGTGCCAGCAGCCAGAGACAGGGGTGGGAGACGTCCTACAATGAGCAGTTCTTC. It is translated as CASSQRQGWETSYNEQFF.

The chain recombines TRBV23-1 with TRBJ2-1; no definite D call. TRBV23-1 is marked as an open reading frame, function uncertain. Trimming pared 4 bases from V and 0 bases from J, leaving 10 bases between. This CDR3 has 15 residues. The CDR3 coding sequence is TGCGCCAGCAGTCCACTGTCCAGCTCCTACAATGAGCAGTTCTTC. It codes for CASSPLSSSYNEQFF.

The chain couples TRBV7-2 to TRBJ2-1; a weak D match, TRBD2 (5 bases). Trimming took 1 base from V and 0 from J, leaving 13 bases between them. Per germline, CDR1 SGHTA and CDR2 FQGNSA. The CDR3 has 17 residues. For the CDR3, the DNA is TGTGCCAGCAGCTTAGTCCCCCCGGGGAGCTCCTACAATGAGCAGTTCTTC. This sequence encodes CASSLVPPGSSYNEQFF. Using reference TRBV7-2 and TRBJ2-1 for the parts outside the CDR3, the full variable domain is GAGVSQSPSNKVTEKGKDVELRCDPISGHTALYWYRQSLGQGLEFLIYFQGNSAPDKSGLPSDRFSAERTGGSVSTLTIQRTQQEDSAVYLCASSLVPPGSSYNEQFFGPGTRLTVL.

There are a few counts of this clonotype. The V and J genes are TRBV6-1 and TRBJ2-2; D is possibly TRBD2 (6 bases). Trimming left V 6 bases short and J 3 bases short, with 20 bases between. CDR3 size: 17 residues. The V gene's germline CDR1 is MNHNS and CDR2 SASEGT. CDR3 sequence reads: CASSEGGGGFDTGELFF. As DNA, the CDR3 is TGTGCCAGCAGCGAGGGAGGTGGGGGGTTCGACACCGGGGAGCTGTTTTTT.

The chain uses TRBV6-8 and TRBJ2-2, with D perhaps matching TRBD1 (6 bases). Germline CDR1 is MNHGY and CDR2 is SAAAGT. CDR3 length equals 14 residues. Deletions cut 5 bases from V and 7 bases from J, with 14 bases between. CDR3 region: CASSQRQVVGELFF. The CDR3 DNA sequence: TGTGCCAGCAGTCAACGACAGGTTGTCGGGGAGCTGTTTTTT.

The CDR3 DNA reads TGTGCCAGCACCCGCAATCGGGGGGGCCCGTACACTGAAGCTTTCTTT. As protein: CASTRNRGGPYTEAFF. This chain connects TRBV27 to TRBJ1-1, with TRBD1 as a possible D gene (6 bases). This CDR3 spans 16 amino acids. Germline CDR1 and CDR2: MNHEY and SMNVEV (reference sequence). The V and J ends lost 7 bases and 3 bases respectively, with 21 bases between them.

There are a few counts of this clonotype. The chain recombines TRBV7-9 with TRBJ2-7; perhaps D is TRBD1 or TRBD2 (5 bases each). V was pared by 5 bases and J by 6 bases, with 17 bases between. Per the germline V gene, CDR1 is SEHNR and CDR2 is FQNEAQ (reference sequence). The CDR3 is 14 amino acids. The DNA of the CDR3 is TGTGCCAGCAGCAAAGGGGTTGGGGAGTTCGAGCAGTACTTC. Encoded protein: CASSKGVGEFEQYF.

This chain links TRBV6-1 with TRBJ2-1, with 13 bases matching TRBD2. Per the germline V gene, CDR1 is MNHNS and CDR2 is SASEGT. V lost 7 bases, J lost 4 bases, and 4 bases stayed unmatched. The CDR3 is made up of 15 amino acids. CDR3 sequence: CASIGTSGMYNEQFF. The CDR3 region has the DNA TGTGCCAGCATCGGGACTAGCGGGATGTACAATGAGCAGTTCTTC.

This clonotype was recorded a few times. The V gene is TRBV28, the J gene TRBJ2-7, with 9 bases fitting TRBD2. Germline V gives CDR1 MDHEN, CDR2 SYDVKM. The trim removed 6 bases at V and 2 bases at J, leaving 8 bases unmatched. The CDR3 consists of 15 residues. The CDR3 coding sequence is TGTGCCAGCAGCCCCTATGCGGGGGGGCCCTACGAGCAGTACTTC. Protein sequence: CASSPYAGGPYEQYF. Combining the CDR3 with reference TRBV28 and TRBJ2-7 gives the whole variable domain DVKVTQSSRYLVKRTGEKVFLECVQDMDHENMFWYRQDPGLGLRLIYFSYDVKMKEKGDIPEGYSVSREKKERFSLILESASTNQTSMYLCASSPYAGGPYEQYFGPGTRLTVT.

The table lists this clonotype with many counts. The chain links TRBV7-2 to TRBJ2-3; D perhaps matches TRBD2 (5 bases). V was shortened by 5 bases and J by 0 bases, with 9 bases between the two germline ends. Germline V lookup: CDR1 SGHTA, CDR2 FQGNSA. This CDR3 is 14 amino acids long. The CDR3 region has the DNA TGTGCCAGCAGCGATGGACTGAGCACAGATACGCAGTATTTT. This sequence encodes CASSDGLSTDTQYF.

The CDR3 spells CASSPMPRDRVTHEQYF. The CDR3 DNA follows: TGTGCCAGCAGCCCGATGCCCCGGGACAGGGTGACCCACGAGCAGTACTTC. The V call is TRBV7-2, the J call TRBJ2-7; the match to TRBD1 covers 9 bases. V shed 5 bases and J 5 bases; nucleotides not matched to a gene: 16. The CDR3 has 17 residues. In germline, CDR1 is SGHTA, CDR2 FQGNSA.

This chain links TRBV20-1 with TRBJ1-1, with D maybe TRBD1 (6 bases). The V gene lost 3 bases and the J gene lost 1 base, with 12 bases spanning the gap. Germline CDR1 is DFQATT and CDR2 is SNEGSKA (reference sequence). CDR3 length: 14 residues. CDR3: CSASTPRGNTEAFF. CDR3 in DNA: TGCAGTGCTAGTACCCCCAGGGGGAACACTGAAGCTTTCTTT.

Only a few counts were recorded for this clonotype. The chain has TRBV6-2 or TRBV6-3 and TRBJ2-7, with a possible D match to TRBD2 (6 bases). V lost 5 bases and J lost 1, with 15 bases in between. The germline gives CDR1 MNHEY, CDR2 SVGEGT. The CDR3 is 15 amino acids. The DNA for the CDR3 is TGTGCCAGCAGTCTCTACCGGGACTTATCCTACGAGCAGTACTTC. This sequence encodes CASSLYRDLSYEQYF.